This passage covers 29 T cell receptor beta chains from one sample sequenced in a study of naive and memory T cell subsets. Blood and skin TCR RNA was reverse transcribed with alpha and beta constant primers. TCRdb analysed the UMI-ligation and nested PCR reads with MiXCR anew, one entry per CDR3 protein. Here the sample spans 18,000 or so distinct CDR3 sequences, about a tenth being singletons. Treatment defined: skin biopsy from PPD injection site in Mantoux-positive individual. Unsorted total RNA, roughly 1 to 1,100 ng, was DNase treated before reverse transcription. Sequences were derived from skin, sampled from a tuberculin skin test site. All receptors derive from an adult in good health.

Ten or more counts support this clonotype. The chain carries TRBV12-3 or TRBV12-4 and TRBJ2-5, with D maybe TRBD2 (6 bases). The CDR3 runs to 18 residues. Trimming took 6 bases from V and 0 from J, leaving 23 bases between them. CDR3 DNA: TGTGCCAGCAGGAACCAGGGAGGAGTCTGGGGGTACCAAGAGACCCAGTACTTC. It codes for CASRNQGGVWGYQETQYF.

CDR3 nucleotides: TGTGCCAGCAGGACTAGCGGGAGAACCAATGAGCAGTTCTTC. It specifies CASRTSGRTNEQFF. This sequence joins TRBV28 and TRBJ2-1, with 12 positions matching TRBD2. Trimming at V came to 6 bases and at J to 6 bases, leaving 3 bases not matched to a gene. Germline CDR1 is MDHEN and CDR2 is SYDVKM. The CDR3 totals 14 residues.

This clonotype was seen many times. J is TRBJ2-1 and V is TRBV30; 7 bases map to TRBD2. Germline CDR1 and CDR2: GTSNPN and SVGIG (reference sequence). With V trimmed by 4 bases and J by 3 bases, 9 bases remained unmatched. CDR3 length: 15 amino acids. CDR3 bases: TGTGCCTGGACCCGAGGGGCGGGGGTCTACAATGAGCAGTTCTTC. Translating gives CAWTRGAGVYNEQFF.

This clonotype was counted at least ten times. The chain is built from TRBV6-2 or TRBV6-3 and TRBJ2-3, with 11 bases lining up with TRBD2. Germline V gene sequence: CDR1 MNHEY, CDR2 SVGEGT. The ends lost 2 bases at V and 10 bases at J; junction bases unmatched: 2. The CDR3 totals 13 residues. The CDR3 loop reads CASSYGTSGSQYF. CDR3 DNA: TGTGCCAGCAGTTACGGGACTAGCGGATCGCAGTATTTT.

This clonotype is medium-sized. The chain uses TRBV15 and TRBJ2-4; D unresolved. This CDR3 is 14 amino acids long. The V end lost 0 bases, the J end lost 9 bases, and 12 bases lay between the germline ends. CDR1 and CDR2 from the germline V gene are LNHNV and YYDKDF (reference sequence). In DNA, the CDR3 is TGTGCCACCAGCAGAGATCTTGAGAATGGCATTCAGTACTTC. Protein sequence: CATSRDLENGIQYF.

This clonotype is medium-sized. V is TRBV4-3 and J is TRBJ2-1; 9 nucleotides agree with TRBD2. V was clipped by 0 bases and J by 15 bases; unmatched bases: 12. Germline V CDR1 and CDR2: LGHNA, YSLEER. This CDR3 spans 15 amino acids. CDR3 region: CASSQDWVAGAPPFF. The CDR3, as DNA: TGCGCCAGCAGCCAAGATTGGGTAGCGGGGGCCCCCCCGTTCTTC.

This clonotype has a single count. A much larger clonotype is one base distant, so this may be a read error. The J gene is TRBJ2-3, the V gene TRBV12-3 or TRBV12-4; a possible D gene is TRBD2 (5 bases). The CDR3 contains 15 residues. With 3 bases removed from V and 1 base from J, the gap between germline ends came to 11 bases. CDR3 amino acids: CASSFQRSRTDTQYF. CDR3 in DNA: TGTGCCAGCAGTTTCCAGCGGTCCCGCACAGATACGCAGTATTTT.

V usage is TRBV21-1 and J usage is TRBJ2-2; the D segment call TRBD1 is taken from the table without a DNA check. TRBV21-1 corresponds to a pseudogene. The CDR3 consists of 16 residues. In nucleotides, the CDR3 is TGTGCCAGCACCACTGAGGGGACAAGGAACACCGGGGAGCTGTTTTTT. Protein sequence: CASTTEGTRNTGELFF.

This clonotype was seen repeatedly, ten times or more. V is TRBV5-1 and J is TRBJ2-7, with 8 bases identical to TRBD1. CDR3 length: 15 residues. Germline CDR1 SGHRS, CDR2 YFSETQ. V lost 3 bases to trimming and J lost 0 bases; unmatched junction nucleotides: 5. This CDR3 is CASSSRTGRSYEQYF. CDR3 bases: TGCGCCAGCAGCTCCCGGACAGGGCGCTCCTACGAGCAGTACTTC. Looking up the rest from reference TRBV5-1 and TRBJ2-7 gives the full variable domain: KAGVTQTPRYLIKTRGQQVTLSCSPISGHRSVSWYQQTPGQGLQFLFEYFSETQRNKGNFPGRFSGRQFSNSRSEMNVSTLELGDSALYLCASSSRTGRSYEQYFGPGTRLTVT.

This clonotype has a count of ten or more. This chain uses TRBV5-4 with TRBJ2-2, with 9 bases aligning to TRBD1. This CDR3 comprises 16 residues. Looked up from germline, CDR1 is SGHNT and CDR2 is YYREEE (reference sequence). With V trimmed by 1 base and J by 4 bases, 5 bases remained unmatched. CDR3 protein: CASSLLAGQGTGELFF. The DNA for the CDR3 is TGTGCCAGCAGCTTGTTGGCGGGACAGGGCACCGGGGAGCTGTTTTTT.

V is TRBV12-5 and J is TRBJ2-7, with no clear D. The CDR3 is made up of 14 amino acids. Germline V gene sequence: CDR1 LGHNT, CDR2 FRNRAP. Trimming took 5 bases from V and 0 from J, leaving 11 bases between them. The CDR3 coding sequence is TGTGCTAGTGGTCCCCCCGACAACTCCTACGAGCAGTACTTC. Translating it yields CASGPPDNSYEQYF.

This clonotype was seen ten or more times. V is TRBV5-1 and J is TRBJ2-3; no clear D. Per the germline V gene, CDR1 is SGHRS and CDR2 is YFSETQ. The germline V and J ends were trimmed by 7 bases and 9 bases, with 12 bases remaining between them. This CDR3 has 11 residues. The CDR3 bases are TGCGCCAGCGAACTGGGTGGCACGCAGTATTTT. Protein: CASELGGTQYF.

This clonotype showed up just a few times. The chain has TRBV5-1 and TRBJ2-7; D gene ambiguous. The CDR3 covers 13 residues. V was pared by 0 bases and J by 2 bases, with 6 bases between. The germline gives CDR1 SGHRS, CDR2 YFSETQ. For the CDR3, the DNA is TGCGCCAGCAGCTTGGGGGCAGCCTACGAGCAGTACTTC. Its protein product is CASSLGAAYEQYF.

This clonotype came up a few times. The gene calls are TRBV7-9 and TRBJ2-3, with 12 bases aligning to TRBD2. The CDR3 runs to 14 residues. V trimming: 8 bases; J trimming: 0 bases; junction bases outside the gene matches: 0. Germline-derived CDR1 and CDR2 are SEHNR and FQNEAQ (reference sequence). As DNA, the CDR3 is TGTGCCAGCCTAGCGGGGGGGAGCACAGATACGCAGTATTTT. Protein product: CASLAGGSTDTQYF.

J is TRBJ2-2 and V is TRBV7-2; TRBD1 is a possible D gene (5 bases). The CDR3 runs to 16 residues. Trimming left V 2 bases short and J 2 bases short, with 12 bases between. Germline CDR1 and CDR2: SGHTA and FQGNSA. CDR3 nucleotide sequence: TGTGCCAGCAGCTTATATTCCGACAGAAACACCGGGGAGCTGTTTTTT. Translating it yields CASSLYSDRNTGELFF. Supplemented by reference TRBV7-2 and TRBJ2-2, the full variable domain reads GAGVSQSPSNKVTEKGKDVELRCDPISGHTALYWYRQSLGQGLEFLIYFQGNSAPDKSGLPSDRFSAERTGGSVSTLTIQRTQQEDSAVYLCASSLYSDRNTGELFFGEGSRLTVL.

The chain employs TRBV27 and TRBJ1-1; D possibly corresponds to TRBD1 (5 bases). Germline CDR1 reads MNHEY; CDR2 reads SMNVEV (reference sequence). Trimming took 0 bases from V and 5 from J, leaving 16 bases between them. CDR3 size: 16 residues. The CDR3 bases are TGTGCCAGCAGTTTATCGAATCGGGGGGGGGGAACTGAAGCTTTCTTT. Its protein product is CASSLSNRGGGTEAFF.

This clonotype was counted between two and nine times. This chain links TRBV28 with TRBJ1-2, with D possibly being TRBD1 (6 bases). CDR1 MDHEN and CDR2 SYDVKM come from the germline V gene. The ends were cut back, 6 bases at V and 4 bases at J, with 18 bases in the middle. The CDR3 is 15 residues long. In nucleotides, the CDR3 is TGTGCCAGCAGCCCCGGGGGGGCGGGGCTCTATGGCTACACCTTC. Its protein is CASSPGGAGLYGYTF.

This chain connects TRBV12-3 or TRBV12-4 to TRBJ1-5; D unresolved. This CDR3 contains 12 residues. The V end lost 6 bases, the J end lost 0 bases, and 3 bases lay between the germline ends. This CDR3 reads CASSRSNQPQHF. CDR3 nucleotide sequence: TGTGCCAGCAGCCGTAGCAATCAGCCCCAGCATTTT.

This clonotype was observed many times. V and J are TRBV5-1 and TRBJ1-1; the D is unclear. The CDR3 loop spans 13 amino acids. The germline CDR1 and CDR2 sequences are SGHRS and YFSETQ. The V and J ends lost 2 bases and 0 bases respectively, with 5 bases between them. The CDR3 nucleotides read TGCGCCAGCAGCTTTTCGGTGAACACTGAAGCTTTCTTT. Protein: CASSFSVNTEAFF.

This clonotype has a handful of counts. The rearrangement uses TRBV29-1 and TRBJ2-3; 11 positions match TRBD1. Germline V gives CDR1 SQVTM, CDR2 ANQGSEA. There are 11 residues in the CDR3. With V trimmed by 0 bases and J by 15 bases, 2 bases remained unmatched. Here the CDR3 reads CSVEEGQGGYF. The CDR3 region has the DNA TGCAGCGTTGAAGAGGGACAGGGGGGATATTTT.

This clonotype was picked up many times. The chain carries TRBV12-3 or TRBV12-4 and TRBJ1-1, with D perhaps matching TRBD1 (6 bases). Deletions cut 5 bases from V and 0 bases from J, with 10 bases between. The CDR3 covers 14 residues. The CDR3 sequence is CASSPRQVNTEAFF. CDR3 in DNA: TGTGCCAGCAGTCCCCGACAGGTGAACACTGAAGCTTTCTTT.

This clonotype showed up just a few times. This chain uses TRBV7-8 with TRBJ2-7; 9 positions agree with TRBD1. Germline V CDR1 and CDR2: SGHVS, FQNEAQ. V dropped 4 bases and J dropped 4; count of bases not matched to a gene: 8. The CDR3 contains 15 residues. The CDR3: CASSSSGTGWYEQYF. As DNA, the CDR3 is TGTGCCAGCAGCTCCTCCGGGACAGGGTGGTACGAGCAGTACTTC.

This clonotype was seen ten or more times. The rearrangement uses TRBV3-1 and TRBJ2-3; D is unresolved. V lost 0 bases and J lost 6, with 7 bases in between. The CDR3 spans 13 residues. Germline CDR1 and CDR2: LGHDT and YNNKEL (reference sequence). The CDR3: CASSQDLVDTQYF. CDR3 nucleotides: TGTGCCAGCAGCCAAGATCTGGTCGATACGCAGTATTTT.

Many counts were recorded for this clonotype. J is TRBJ1-2 and V is TRBV18; no definite D call. Trimming pared 6 bases from V and 6 bases from J, leaving 11 bases between. The CDR3 covers 12 residues. The germline V gene encodes CDR1 KGHSH and CDR2 LQKENI. CDR3 region: CASSPGIHGYTF. The CDR3, as DNA: TGTGCCAGCTCCCCCGGGATCCATGGCTACACCTTC.

This clonotype was found a few times. The genes are TRBV10-3 and TRBJ2-5; 9 bases fit TRBD1. V gave up 6 bases and J gave up 5 bases; unmatched junction bases: 10. There are 15 residues in the CDR3. Germline values: CDR1 ENHRY, CDR2 SYGVKD. The CDR3 DNA follows: TGTGCCATCAGCCCCGACAGGGGGGTTTGGGAGACCCAGTACTTC. It is translated as CAISPDRGVWETQYF.

This clonotype came up many times. The gene calls are TRBV29-1 and TRBJ2-7, with D unclear. The CDR3 loop spans 11 amino acids. Germline V gives CDR1 SQVTM, CDR2 ANQGSEA. V was pared by 4 bases and J by 7 bases, with 11 bases between. The chain's CDR3 is CSVATSWEQYF. In DNA form, the CDR3 reads TGCAGCGTTGCTACATCCTGGGAGCAGTACTTC.

This clonotype was counted ten times or more. This chain joins TRBV12-3 or TRBV12-4 and TRBJ2-1; 14 bases match TRBD2. Trimming cost V 5 bases and J 8 bases; bases outside gene matches: 11. The CDR3 has 17 residues. The CDR3 here is CASSPRSGLAGGYEQFF. The CDR3 bases are TGTGCCAGCAGTCCAAGATCCGGACTAGCGGGAGGATATGAGCAGTTCTTC.

This clonotype is termed medium-sized (0.01 to 0.1%). The chain combines TRBV5-1 with TRBJ2-6; D not certain. Trimming pared 5 bases from V and 0 bases from J, leaving 15 bases between. The CDR3 contains 17 residues. CDR1 is SGHRS, CDR2 YFSETQ, per germline. In DNA, the CDR3 is TGCGCCAGCAGTTCGGCAGCTGGGCTCTCTGGGGCCAACGTCCTGACTTTC. Protein product: CASSSAAGLSGANVLTF.

This clonotype has a count of ten or more. The J gene is TRBJ2-2, the V gene TRBV12-3 or TRBV12-4; the D gene is possibly TRBD1 (6 bases). Trimming took 4 bases from V and 6 from J, leaving 12 bases between them. The CDR3 has 14 residues. The CDR3 region is CASSSYQGPGELFF. DNA of the CDR3: TGTGCCAGCAGTTCCTATCAGGGGCCCGGGGAGCTGTTTTTT.